The subject of this entry is one TCR beta chain. Its antigen is not identified. Germline assignment: CDR1 SGDLS and CDR2 YYNGEE. This CDR3 has 16 amino acids. J was trimmed by 6 bases and V by 0 bases; bases with no gene match: 7. MiXCR, applied by TCRdb to the reads, yields one record per CDR3 protein. Of more than 400,000 distinct CDR3 sequences detected, around 27% appear once; the ten largest clones hold 13%. The sample is drawn from a study of T cell repertoires in cytomegalovirus infection. For the study at large: Both a matching HLA type and CMV infection were indicated by public TCR beta signatures.

Findings of the study overall: Across the ex vivo response, the dominant clonotypes were HLA-C-restricted CMV-specific TCR beta clonotypes. Totalled public TCR beta family frequency picked out people who carried CMV plus the relevant HLA.

What was sequenced was PBMCs. This sequence joins TRBV9 and TRBJ2-1, with TRBD2 identical over 9 bases. This TCR was sampled from a human donor in good health (CMV status not recorded). Some clones in this sample may be carry-over from other donors' samples. The CDR3 loop reads CASSVVGGRASNEQFF. CDR3 DNA sequence: TGTGCCAGCAGCGTAGTAGGCGGGAGGGCTAGCAATGAGCAGTTCTTC.